The entry that follows covers one TCR beta chain sequence. This clone was seen just once. What antigen it recognizes has not been identified. Nothing much larger sits one base from this clone, and base qualities are not available. The immunoSEQ Assay, a bias-controlled multiplex PCR, was used to amplify TCRbeta CDR3 regions from genomic DNA. Per the source publication's procedure: Nucleated cell counts per sample were estimated from amplification of reference gene primers within the assay. To quantify the absolute abundance of each unique TCRbeta CDR3 rearrangement, sequence reads were collapsed and filtered. Productive Simpson clonality was computed per sample as the square root of Simpson's diversity index over productive rearrangements. As stored in TCRdb, this immuneACCESS dataset retains in-frame rearrangements with V and J assigned. A fraction of the clones does not appear; measured against another copy, unresolved V genes explain less than half of the discrepancy, and the remainder lacks a known reason. V and J calls plus clone size are reproduced from that table; the DNA served to infer D and trimming. Across this sample there are around 320,000 clones, with roughly nine tenths seen only once. Clones ranked in the top ten supply over 8.5% of the sample.

The CDR3 covers 15 residues, taking in both the cysteine and the phenylalanine. This entry keeps only the CDR3 DNA: 45 bases, framed from base 1. Here V drops 6 bases and J drops 5 bases, and the junction holds 10 bases not matched to any gene. The germline V gene provides CDR1 SNHLY and CDR2 FYNNEI. The source of the sample is a study of blood T cell repertoires in COVID-19 (dated by TCRdb to the early 2020s). In terms of the full investigation: Collaborator samples came from the United States, Italy and Spain and covered acute and convalescent phases of COVID-19. The prospective study material was composed of cDNA or gDNA derived from T cells, B-cell-depleted T cells, or PBMCs. Deeply sampled blood TCRbeta repertoires from subjects exposed to, actively infected with, or recovered from COVID-19 were included in the dataset. The repertoires were made available in a free public database intended to serve as a resource for research on the immune response to SARS-CoV-2. Samples were obtained from the ongoing ImmuneRACE study (first 160 participants) and from over 1,000 subjects provided by 6 global collaborators. Nearly every sample came with metadata listing a de-identified subject ID, COVID-19 status, age in years and sex. HLA class I and class II types, where available, came from metadata supplied by the sample provider rather than from assay-based typing. The investigation overall reported the following: The quantity of clinical and demographic metadata differed by source and by participant and was supplied without curation.

In Seattle, one collaborating source enrolled patients while the infection was active and tracked those patients longitudinally over the course of disease. Each collaborating institution followed its own protocols to collect whole blood in K2EDTA tubes. Collaborator samples were shipped for TCRbeta analysis as frozen whole blood, isolated PBMCs, or DNA extracted from either sample type. This TCR was recovered from a woman aged 25 to 39 with COVID-19, enrolled during active disease. Sequences were obtained from peripheral blood. Recombination joined TRBV2 with TRBJ2-3, with TRBD2 identical over 8 junction bases. For the CDR3, the sequence is CASRDTGGRGDTQYF. The sequenced DNA is TGTGCCAGCAGGGATACGGGGGGGCGTGGAGATACGCAGTATTTT. The entire variable domain, with the stretches around the CDR3 drawn from the reference TRBV2 and TRBJ2-3 proteins, is EPEVTQTPSHQVTQMGQEVILRCVPISNHLYFYWYRQILGQKVEFLVSFYNNEISEKSEIFDDQFSVERPDGSNFTLKIRSTKLEDSAMYFCASRDTGGRGDTQYFGPGTRLTVL.